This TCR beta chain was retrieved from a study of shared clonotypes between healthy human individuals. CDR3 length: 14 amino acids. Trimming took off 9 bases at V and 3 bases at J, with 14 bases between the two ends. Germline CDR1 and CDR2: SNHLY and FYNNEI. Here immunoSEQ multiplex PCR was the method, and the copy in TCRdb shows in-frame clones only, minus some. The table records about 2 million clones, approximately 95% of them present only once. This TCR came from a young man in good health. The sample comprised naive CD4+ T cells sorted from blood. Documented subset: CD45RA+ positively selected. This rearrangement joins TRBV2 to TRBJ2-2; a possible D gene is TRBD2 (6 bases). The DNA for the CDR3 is TGTGCCAGAGAGGCTAGCGCGGACACCGGGGAGCTGTTTTTT. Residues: CAREASADTGELFF. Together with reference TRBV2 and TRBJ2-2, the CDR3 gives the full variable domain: EPEVTQTPSHQVTQMGQEVILRCVPISNHLYFYWYRQILGQKVEFLVSFYNNEISEKSEIFDDQFSVERPDGSNFTLKIRSTKLEDSAMYFCAREASADTGELFFGEGSRLTVL.